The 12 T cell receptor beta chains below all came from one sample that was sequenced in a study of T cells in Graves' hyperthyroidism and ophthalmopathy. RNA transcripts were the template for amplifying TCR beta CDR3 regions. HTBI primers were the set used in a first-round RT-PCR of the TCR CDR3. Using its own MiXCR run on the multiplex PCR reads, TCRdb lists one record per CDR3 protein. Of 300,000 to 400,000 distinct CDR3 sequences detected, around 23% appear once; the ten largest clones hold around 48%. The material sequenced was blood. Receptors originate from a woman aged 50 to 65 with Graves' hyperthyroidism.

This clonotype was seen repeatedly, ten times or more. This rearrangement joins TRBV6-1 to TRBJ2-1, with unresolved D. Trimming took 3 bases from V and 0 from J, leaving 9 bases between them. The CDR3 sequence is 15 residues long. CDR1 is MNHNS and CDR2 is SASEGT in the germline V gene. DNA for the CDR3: TGTGCCAGCAGTGACTCAGCGACCTCCTACAATGAGCAGTTCTTC. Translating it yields CASSDSATSYNEQFF.

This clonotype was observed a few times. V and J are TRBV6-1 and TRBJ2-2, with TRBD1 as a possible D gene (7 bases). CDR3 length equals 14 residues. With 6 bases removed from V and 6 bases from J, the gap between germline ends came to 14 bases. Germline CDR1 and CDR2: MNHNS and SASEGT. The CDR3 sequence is CASREGAGAGELFF. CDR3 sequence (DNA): TGTGCCAGCAGGGAGGGGGCGGGTGCCGGGGAGCTGTTTTTT.

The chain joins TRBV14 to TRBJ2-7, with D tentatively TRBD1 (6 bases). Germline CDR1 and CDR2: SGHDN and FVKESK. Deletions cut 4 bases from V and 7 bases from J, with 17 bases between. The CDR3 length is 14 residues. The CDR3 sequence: CASSLGGRSSEQYF. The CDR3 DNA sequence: TGTGCCAGCAGCCTTGGGGGCAGAAGTTCGGAGCAGTACTTC.

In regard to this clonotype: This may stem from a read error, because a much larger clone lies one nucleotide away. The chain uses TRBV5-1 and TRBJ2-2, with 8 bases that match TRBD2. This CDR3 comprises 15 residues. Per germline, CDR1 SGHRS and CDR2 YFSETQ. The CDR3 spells CAISLDPSGTGELFF. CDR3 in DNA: TGCGCCATCAGCTTGGACCCTAGCGGGACCGGGGAGCTGTTTTTT.

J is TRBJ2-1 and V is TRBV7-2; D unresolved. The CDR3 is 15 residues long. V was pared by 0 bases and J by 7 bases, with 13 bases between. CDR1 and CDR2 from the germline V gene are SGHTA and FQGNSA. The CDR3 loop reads CASSLASEGFNEQFF. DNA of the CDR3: TGTGCCAGCAGCTTAGCGTCGGAAGGTTTTAATGAGCAGTTCTTC. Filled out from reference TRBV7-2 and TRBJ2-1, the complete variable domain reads GAGVSQSPSNKVTEKGKDVELRCDPISGHTALYWYRQSLGQGLEFLIYFQGNSAPDKSGLPSDRFSAERTGGSVSTLTIQRTQQEDSAVYLCASSLASEGFNEQFFGPGTRLTVL.

Here the CDR3 reads CASSPWDNTDTQYF. The CDR3 coding sequence is TGTGCCAGTAGTCCCTGGGACAACACAGATACGCAGTATTTT. The chain recombines TRBV19 with TRBJ2-3; TRBD1 might be the D (6 bases). V was cut by 5 bases and J by 2 bases, with 11 bases left in between. This CDR3 has 14 residues. Germline-derived CDR1 and CDR2 are LNHDA and SQIVND (reference sequence).

The CDR3 region is CASSLGTGMSNQPQHF. The CDR3 coding sequence is TGTGCCAGCAGTCTTGGGACAGGGATGAGCAATCAGCCCCAGCATTTT. The chain employs TRBV28 and TRBJ1-5; 9 bases map to TRBD1. This CDR3 is 16 amino acids long. V lost 5 bases, J lost 1 base, and 6 bases stayed unmatched. The V gene's germline CDR1 is MDHEN and CDR2 SYDVKM. The whole variable domain, remainder taken from reference TRBV28 and TRBJ1-5, is DVKVTQSSRYLVKRTGEKVFLECVQDMDHENMFWYRQDPGLGLRLIYFSYDVKMKEKGDIPEGYSVSREKKERFSLILESASTNQTSMYLCASSLGTGMSNQPQHFGDGTRLSIL.

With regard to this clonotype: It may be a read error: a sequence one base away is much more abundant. Written as DNA, the CDR3 is TGCGCCAGCAGCTTGGACGGGACAAGTAATGAAAAACTGCTTTTT. Translated: CASSLDGTSNEKLLF. The genes are TRBV5-1 and TRBJ1-4; a weak D match, TRBD1 (6 bases). The CDR3 loop spans 15 amino acids. The germline gives CDR1 SGHRS, CDR2 YFSETQ.

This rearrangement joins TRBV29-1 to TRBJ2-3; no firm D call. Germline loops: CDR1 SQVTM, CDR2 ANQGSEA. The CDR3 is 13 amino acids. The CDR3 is CSLAGVGTDTQYF. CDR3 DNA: TGCAGTCTTGCAGGCGTCGGCACAGATACGCAGTATTTT.

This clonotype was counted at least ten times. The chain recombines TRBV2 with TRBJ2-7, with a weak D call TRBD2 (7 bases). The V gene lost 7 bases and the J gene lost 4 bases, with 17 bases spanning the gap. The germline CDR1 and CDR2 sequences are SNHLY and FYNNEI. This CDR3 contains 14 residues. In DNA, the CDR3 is TGTGCCAGCACGGGGGGCGGCGGGAGATACGAGCAGTACTTC. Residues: CASTGGGGRYEQYF.

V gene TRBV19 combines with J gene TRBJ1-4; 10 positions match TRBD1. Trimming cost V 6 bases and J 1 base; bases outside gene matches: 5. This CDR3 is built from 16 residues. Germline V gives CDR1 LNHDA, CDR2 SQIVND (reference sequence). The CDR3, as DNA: TGTGCCAGTAGAAGGACAGGGGGGATAACTAATGAAAAACTGTTTTTT. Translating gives CASRRTGGITNEKLFF.

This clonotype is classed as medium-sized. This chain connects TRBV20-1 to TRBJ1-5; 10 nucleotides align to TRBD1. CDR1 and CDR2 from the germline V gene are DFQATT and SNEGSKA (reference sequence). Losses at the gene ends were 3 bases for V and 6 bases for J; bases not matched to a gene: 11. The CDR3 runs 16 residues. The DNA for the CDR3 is TGCAGTGCTAGTGTGACCGGGACAGGGGATTCTCAGCCCCAGCATTTT. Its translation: CSASVTGTGDSQPQHF.